This T cell receptor beta chain is drawn from a study of CD8+ T cells in alopecia areata. Study at large: Tofacitinib dosing lasted 6 to 18 months, which was then followed by 6 months off drug. Whole-study findings and limits: Relative to normal scalp, lesional scalp, especially alopecia totalis/universalis, showed higher clonality. Sharing of TCR sequences between patients (possibly for HLA-related reasons) was less clear than in mice.

In alopecia areata patients, both lesional scalp punch biopsies and peripheral blood were collected. This clone has a handful of counts. The antigen remains unidentified. The germline V gene encodes CDR1 SQVTM and CDR2 ANQGSEA. This CDR3 comprises 14 residues. Deletions cut 4 bases from V and 5 bases from J, with 18 bases between. As the sequencing template, cDNA was produced by extracting RNA and reverse transcribing it. TCRdb keeps only in-frame clones here, not all; method: immunoSEQ multiplex PCR. The data show about 97,000 clones, roughly two fifths seen once. Material: CD4+ T cells sorted from blood. This receptor was identified in a human donor with alopecia areata. The V and J genes are TRBV29-1 and TRBJ2-7; D gene uncertain. The CDR3 coding sequence is TGCAGCGTTGGAGGCAGGCTGGTAGACCACGAGCAGTACTTC. Translated, it gives CSVGGRLVDHEQYF.